One and the same sample provided the 5 T cell receptor beta chains below, sequenced in a study of T-cell memory formation after mild COVID-19. Each CDR3 protein is one row after TCRdb ran MiXCR on the 5' RACE reads. The sample holds roughly 410,000 distinct CDR3 sequences; 20% to 30% are singletons and the top ten take 7% to 9.5%. Source material: PBMCs or a T cell subset sorted from them (not recorded which). These receptors all stem from an adult woman who had mild COVID-19 (a few samples of this study predate the infection). Cell type and time point are not known.

This rearrangement joins TRBV12-3 or TRBV12-4 to TRBJ2-7, with 7 bases that match TRBD1. The CDR3 sequence is 15 residues long. V shed 7 bases, J shed 2 bases, and the junction held 11 bases outside the gene matches. As DNA, the CDR3 is TGTGCCAGCACCCTGGGACAGTCCCTCACCTACGAGCAGTACTTC. Residues: CASTLGQSLTYEQYF.

The gene calls are TRBV19 and TRBJ1-2; D possibly corresponds to TRBD1 (5 bases). With 7 bases removed from V and 1 base from J, the gap between germline ends came to 13 bases. This CDR3 is built from 14 residues. Germline V gene lookup returns CDR1 LNHDA and CDR2 SQIVND (reference sequence). This chain's CDR3 is CASNTGAINYGYTF. CDR3 coding DNA: TGTGCCAGTAACACCGGGGCGATTAACTATGGCTACACCTTC. The full variable domain, in which reference TRBV19 and TRBJ1-2 provide the parts outside the CDR3, is DGGITQSPKYLFRKEGQNVTLSCEQNLNHDAMYWYRQDPGQGLRLIYYSQIVNDFQKGDIAEGYSVSREKKESFPLTVTSAQKNPTAFYLCASNTGAINYGYTFGSGTRLTVV.

This clonotype was counted many times. The chain couples TRBV7-2 to TRBJ1-4, with 7 bases that match TRBD1. CDR3 length equals 15 residues. With 5 bases clipped from V and 1 base from J, the junction kept 4 bases outside the gene matches. Germline CDR1 and CDR2: SGHTA and FQGNSA. The CDR3 is CASSAGDRTNEKLFF. For the CDR3, the DNA is TGTGCCAGCAGCGCGGGGGACAGAACTAATGAAAAACTGTTTTTT. Full variable domain (rest looked up from reference TRBV7-2 and TRBJ1-4): GAGVSQSPSNKVTEKGKDVELRCDPISGHTALYWYRQSLGQGLEFLIYFQGNSAPDKSGLPSDRFSAERTGGSVSTLTIQRTQQEDSAVYLCASSAGDRTNEKLFFGSGTQLSVL.

This sequence joins TRBV7-6 and TRBJ2-7, with 11 bases identical to TRBD2. The germline V gene has CDR1 SGHVS and CDR2 FNYEAQ. The CDR3 totals 17 residues. The ends lost 0 bases at V and 0 bases at J; junction bases unmatched: 4. Here the CDR3 reads CASSLAASGRLSYEQYF. Here the CDR3 DNA reads TGTGCCAGCAGCTTAGCGGCTAGCGGGAGGCTCTCCTACGAGCAGTACTTC.

This clonotype was detected a few times. The V call is TRBV7-2, the J call TRBJ2-1; maybe TRBD2 (6 bases). Trimming removed 3 bases from V and 4 bases from J, with 13 bases in between. Germline CDR1 and CDR2: SGHTA and FQGNSA. This CDR3 spans 15 amino acids. This CDR3 reads CASSFFRGRYNEQFF. The CDR3 bases are TGTGCCAGCAGCTTTTTTCGGGGGAGATACAATGAGCAGTTCTTC.